This paragraph covers one TCR beta chain sequence. This clone has ten or more counts. The clone's antigen remains unknown. No much larger clone exists at a distance of one base, and base qualities are not known. No treatment had been received by any patient before thyroid surgery. The study retrospectively analysed patient clinical samples collected from about 2012 to 2018 using T-cell receptor beta sequencing. The data are from a study of metastatic and nonmetastatic thyroid tumors (dated by TCRdb to the early 2020s). Background for the entire study: For patients with malignant and with benign thyroid disease, the researchers compared repertoires between peripheral blood samples and tumor or nodule tissue samples. Overall study results and their limits: In both blood and tumor samples, TCR beta diversity was reported to be significantly higher in malignant tumors than in benign nodules.

Library preparation used PCR. TCRdb records Illumina HiSeq 4000 as the sequencer. The TCR beta-chain CDR3 region of each patient was profiled by high-throughput sequencing. In the authors' own workflow: The researchers built a classifier to tell apart papillary thyroid cancer patients with distant metastasis, based on CDR3 differences among clinicopathological groups. The Shannon index was used to measure repertoire diversity, and the Morisita-Horn index was used to measure how similar tumor and blood repertoires were. TCRdb trimmed the raw reads at Q25, called clones with MiXCR and kept productive beta chains. The V and J calls were not made by the authors but by TCRdb's processing. This sample has almost 85,000 clones in its table, and about an eighth of those were observed once. Jointly, the top ten make up about 10% of the sample. The sequence was obtained from a female donor with papillary thyroid cancer or a benign thyroid nodule (not recorded which). Some clones in this sample may be carry-over from other donors' samples. The sequenced sample consisted of tumor tissue.

The base sequence is TGTGCCAGCAGCCCCGGACCGGGAACGACCGAGCAGTACTTC. It encodes CASSPGPGTTEQYF. This chain joins TRBV5-6 to TRBJ2-7; the D gene is perhaps TRBD2, on 5 matching bases. The CDR3 sequence holds 14 residues, the cysteine and phenylalanine included. Only CDR3 DNA is held: 42 bases, read in frame from base 1. V and J are truncated by 4 bases and 6 bases respectively, leaving an intervening sequence of 17 bases. The germline V gene provides CDR1 SGHDT and CDR2 YYEEEE.